This section outlines one T cell receptor beta chain sequence together with its context. Roughly 0.45 to 1 ug RNA was reverse transcribed with random hexamers. TCRdb re-derived calls from the immunoSEQ multiplex PCR reads in MiXCR, one entry per CDR3 protein. The repertoire consists of over 150,000 distinct CDR3 sequences, with around 94% occurring once and the leading ten covering around 0.095%. This sample was taken from a study of CD8 T cells in Susac syndrome. This CDR3 comprises 14 residues. V dropped 3 bases and J dropped 4; count of bases not matched to a gene: 6. Germline CDR1 is SGHRS and CDR2 is YFSETQ.

The sequence was obtained from a human donor with Susac syndrome. The sequenced sample was CD4+ T cells from PBMCs. This chain connects TRBV5-1 to TRBJ1-2, with TRBD1 identical over 7 bases. The CDR3 loop reads CASSWTGPAYGYTF. The CDR3 DNA follows: TGCGCCAGCAGCTGGACAGGACCCGCCTATGGCTACACCTTC.